This T cell receptor beta chain is from a study of T cell responses to AZD1222 COVID-19 vaccine. Study findings and constraints: Breadth and depth of Spike-specific TCRs rose after two AZD1222 doses. There were mostly white British donors and more females than males, and clonal diversity was possibly underestimated. Nearly half of spike-specific TCRs reportedly go after variant regions that carry no mutations.

Libraries were prepared by immunoSEQ multiplex PCR; TCRdb keeps only in-frame clonotypes and omits some of them. The sample includes over 130,000 clones, almost 95% seen only once; the top ten take around 3.5%. Concerning this clone itself: The antigen is undetermined. The junction departs from the called germline gene at one end, perhaps through a read error.

Germline V lookup: CDR1 MNHEY, CDR2 SMNVEV (reference sequence). This CDR3 contains 14 residues. V and J are TRBV27 and TRBJ2-7, with D tentatively TRBD2 (6 bases). This receptor was identified in an adult who received the AZD1222 COVID-19 vaccine. The sequences come from peripheral blood, collected 28 days after the second AZD1222 dose. CDR3 in DNA: TGTGCCAGCGGTTTAACCGGGGGTAACTACGAGCAGTACTTC. Protein: CASGLTGGNYEQYF.